This is a list of T cell receptor beta chains from one sample in a study of blood T cell repertoires in COVID-19. Profiling relied on immunoSEQ multiplex PCR, and the TCRdb table lists in-frame clones only, not all of them. The table has around 290,000 clones, roughly 87% seen once. Specimen: PBMCs or T cells enriched from blood (not recorded which). The receptors originated from a woman in her thirties who had recovered from COVID-19. The CDR3 runs from the conserved cysteine through the conserved F or W. The D gene is left open where the match is weak. Some rows mark clone size as missing; the rest say once, few, many or name a class of expanded clone.

V gene: TRBV21-1
J gene: TRBJ1-2
D gene: -
clone size: -
CDR3 protein: CASSARDRGPYGYTF
CDR3 DNA: TGTGCCAGCAGCGCCCGGGACAGGGGGCCCTATGGCTACACCTTC

V gene: TRBV15
J gene: TRBJ2-7
D gene: -
clone size: once
CDR3 protein: CATSSPEATSYEQYF
CDR3 DNA: TGTGCCACCAGCAGCCCAGAGGCGACCTCCTACGAGCAGTACTTC

V gene: TRBV4-3
J gene: TRBJ1-6
D gene: TRBD1
clone size: -
CDR3 protein: CASSRDRHSPLHF
CDR3 DNA: TGCGCCAGCAGCCGGGACAGGCATTCACCCCTCCACTTT

V gene: TRBV6-2/TRBV6-3
J gene: TRBJ2-1
D gene: -
clone size: -
CDR3 protein: CASSYVPGEGQFF
CDR3 DNA: TGTGCCAGCAGTTACGTTCCCGGAGAGGGGCAGTTCTTC

V gene: TRBV24-1
J gene: TRBJ2-5
D gene: -
clone size: -
CDR3 protein: CATSVVGRETQYF
CDR3 DNA: TGTGCCACCAGTGTAGTAGGGAGAGAGACCCAGTACTTC

V gene: TRBV3-1/TRBV3-2
J gene: TRBJ2-1
D gene: TRBD2
clone size: -
CDR3 protein: CASSQDNSAGGREVF
CDR3 DNA: TGTGCCAGCAGCCAAGATAACTCAGCGGGGGGACGGGAGGTCTTC

V gene: TRBV30
J gene: TRBJ2-7
D gene: -
clone size: -
CDR3 protein: CAYNRQLPTSEQYF
CDR3 DNA: TGTGCCTACAACAGACAGCTTCCTACGTCCGAGCAGTACTTC

V gene: TRBV7-3
J gene: TRBJ2-3
D gene: TRBD2
clone size: -
CDR3 protein: CASSLSAGGPDTQYF
CDR3 DNA: TGTGCCAGCAGCTTATCAGCGGGAGGGCCCGATACGCAGTATTTT

V gene: TRBV7-6
J gene: TRBJ2-1
D gene: TRBD2
clone size: -
CDR3 protein: CASSRTSGWNNEQFF
CDR3 DNA: TGTGCCAGCAGTCGTACTAGCGGGTGGAACAATGAGCAGTTCTTC

V gene: TRBV12-3/TRBV12-4
J gene: TRBJ2-7
D gene: -
clone size: -
CDR3 protein: CASSLMTGYEQYF
CDR3 DNA: TGTGCCAGCAGTTTAATGACAGGCTACGAGCAGTACTTC

V gene: TRBV28
J gene: TRBJ1-2
D gene: TRBD1
clone size: -
CDR3 protein: CASSWTGGYTF
CDR3 DNA: TGTGCCAGCAGCTGGACAGGGGGCTACACCTTC

V gene: TRBV30
J gene: TRBJ2-1
D gene: TRBD2
clone size: -
CDR3 protein: CAWTSGVYNEQFF
CDR3 DNA: TGTGCCTGGACTAGCGGGGTGTACAATGAGCAGTTCTTC

V gene: TRBV27
J gene: TRBJ2-3
D gene: TRBD1
clone size: once
CDR3 protein: CASSLRQGATDTQYF
CDR3 DNA: TGTGCCAGCAGTTTGAGACAGGGGGCTACAGATACGCAGTATTTT

V gene: TRBV5-1
J gene: TRBJ1-1
D gene: -
clone size: -
CDR3 protein: CASSLAGNTEAFF
CDR3 DNA: TGCGCCAGCAGCTTGGCAGGGAACACTGAAGCTTTCTTT

V gene: TRBV28
J gene: TRBJ2-3
D gene: TRBD2
clone size: -
CDR3 protein: CASSFSLGGRVSSTDTQYF
CDR3 DNA: TGTGCCAGCAGTTTTTCGTTGGGCGGGAGGGTTTCTAGCACAGATACGCAGTATTTT

V gene: TRBV9
J gene: TRBJ2-5
D gene: -
clone size: -
CDR3 protein: CASSVGPQETQYF
CDR3 DNA: TGTGCCAGCAGCGTAGGGCCCCAAGAGACCCAGTACTTC

V gene: TRBV30
J gene: TRBJ1-5
D gene: -
clone size: -
CDR3 protein: CAWSVPWGPNSNQPQHF
CDR3 DNA: TGTGCCTGGAGTGTCCCATGGGGGCCTAATAGCAATCAGCCCCAGCATTTT

V gene: TRBV2
J gene: TRBJ2-7
D gene: -
clone size: -
CDR3 protein: CASSEIGTKESYEQYF
CDR3 DNA: TGTGCCAGCAGTGAAATAGGGACAAAAGAATCCTACGAGCAGTACTTC

V gene: TRBV6-2/TRBV6-3
J gene: TRBJ2-7
D gene: TRBD1
clone size: -
CDR3 protein: CASSDATGGIYEQYF
CDR3 DNA: TGTGCCAGCAGTGACGCGACAGGGGGGATCTACGAGCAGTACTTC

V gene: TRBV7-2
J gene: TRBJ2-1
D gene: TRBD2
clone size: -
CDR3 protein: CASSLEGLAGPSYNEQFF
CDR3 DNA: TGTGCCAGCAGCTTAGAGGGACTAGCGGGCCCGTCCTACAATGAGCAGTTCTTC

V gene: TRBV30
J gene: TRBJ2-5
D gene: -
clone size: -
CDR3 protein: CAWSVRGIRETQYF
CDR3 DNA: TGTGCCTGGAGTGTTAGGGGGATTCGGGAGACCCAGTACTTC

V gene: TRBV30
J gene: TRBJ1-2
D gene: -
clone size: few
CDR3 protein: CAWTVRGIGGYTF
CDR3 DNA: TGTGCCTGGACGGTCAGGGGAATAGGTGGCTACACCTTC

V gene: TRBV11-2
J gene: TRBJ1-4
D gene: TRBD1
clone size: -
CDR3 protein: CASSFAPGQGNEKLFF
CDR3 DNA: TGTGCCAGCAGCTTTGCTCCGGGACAGGGGAATGAAAAACTGTTTTTT